This TCR beta chain was sequenced in a study of prognosis after radiotherapy for stage I lung cancer. On the study more broadly: The roughly 14 male and several female patients were aged about 50 to 90, median around 78 years. A few patients developed post-radiotherapy distant metastases at median roughly 7 months; about 15 had no significant progression. Broader study findings: Patients without metastases reportedly showed TRBV and TRBJ gene usage unlike that of patients with metastases.

Two-round multiplex PCR on genomic DNA was the method by which TCR beta CDR3 was amplified. Each TRBV and TRBJ gene had its own primer in the first PCR round. TCRdb ran MiXCR on the multiplex PCR reads and lists one entry per CDR3 protein. The data hold roughly 13,000 distinct CDR3 sequences, with 50% to 65% observed a single time. About this clonotype: The antigen remains unidentified.

The CDR3 consists of 11 residues. V lost 6 bases and J lost 6, with 9 bases in between. The germline gives CDR1 SEHNR, CDR2 FQNEAQ (reference sequence). The blood draw at each of two time points yielded approximately 5.8 milliliters of peripheral blood. The clonotype was recovered from a donor aged 50 or older with non-small cell lung cancer. The chain employs TRBV7-9 and TRBJ2-7; D not resolved. The material sequenced was PBMCs, taken before or after stereotactic body radiation therapy (not recorded which). CDR3 amino acids: CASSVRTEQYF. The CDR3 DNA reads as TGTGCCAGCAGTGTCAGGACCGAGCAGTACTTC.